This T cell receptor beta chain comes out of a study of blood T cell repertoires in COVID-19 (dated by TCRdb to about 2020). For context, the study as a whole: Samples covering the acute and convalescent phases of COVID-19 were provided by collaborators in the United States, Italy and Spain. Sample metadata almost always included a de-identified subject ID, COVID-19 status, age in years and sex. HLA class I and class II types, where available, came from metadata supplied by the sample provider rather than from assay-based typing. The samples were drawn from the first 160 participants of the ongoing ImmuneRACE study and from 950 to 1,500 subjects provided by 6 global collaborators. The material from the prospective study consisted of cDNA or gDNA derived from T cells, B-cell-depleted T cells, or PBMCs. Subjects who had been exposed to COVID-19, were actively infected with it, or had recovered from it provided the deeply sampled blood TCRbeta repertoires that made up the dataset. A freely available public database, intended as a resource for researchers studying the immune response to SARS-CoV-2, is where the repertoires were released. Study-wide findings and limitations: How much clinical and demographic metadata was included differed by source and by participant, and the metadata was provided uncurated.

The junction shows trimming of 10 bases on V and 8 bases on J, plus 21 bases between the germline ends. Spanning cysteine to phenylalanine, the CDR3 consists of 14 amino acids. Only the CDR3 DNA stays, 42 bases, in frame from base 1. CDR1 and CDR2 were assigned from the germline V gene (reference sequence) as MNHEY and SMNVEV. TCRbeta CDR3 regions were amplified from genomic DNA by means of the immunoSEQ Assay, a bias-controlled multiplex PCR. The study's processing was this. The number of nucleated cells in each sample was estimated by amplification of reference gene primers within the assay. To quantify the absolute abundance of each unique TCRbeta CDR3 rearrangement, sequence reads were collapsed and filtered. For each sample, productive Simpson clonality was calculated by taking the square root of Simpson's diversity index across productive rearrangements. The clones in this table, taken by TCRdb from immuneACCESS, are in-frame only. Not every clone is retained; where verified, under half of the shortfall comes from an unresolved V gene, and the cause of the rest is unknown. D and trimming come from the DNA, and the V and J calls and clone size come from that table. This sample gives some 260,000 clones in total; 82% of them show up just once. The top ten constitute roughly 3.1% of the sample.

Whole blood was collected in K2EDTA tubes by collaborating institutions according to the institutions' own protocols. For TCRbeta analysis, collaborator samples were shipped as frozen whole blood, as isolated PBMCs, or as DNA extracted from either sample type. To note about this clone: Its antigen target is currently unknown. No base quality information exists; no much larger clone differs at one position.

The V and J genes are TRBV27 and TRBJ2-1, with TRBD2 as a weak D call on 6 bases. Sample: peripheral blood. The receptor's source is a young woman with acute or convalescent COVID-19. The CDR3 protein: CATTGGMGPYEQFF. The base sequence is TGTGCCACCACGGGCGGGATGGGTCCCTATGAGCAGTTCTTC.